Sequencing of this TCR beta chain was carried out in a study of blood T cells in healthy people across ages. Findings of the study overall: Getting older went along with TCR beta diversity per million T cells dropping roughly linearly. In long-lived donors, naive CD4+ cell counts and diversity exceeded those of aged donors.

There are 15 residues in the CDR3. V shed 1 base and J 0 bases; nucleotides not matched to a gene: 1. In germline, CDR1 is MGHRA, CDR2 YSYEKL. Each sample gave at least 7 million isolated PBMCs. Concerning this clonotype itself: Antigen specificity is unknown.

With a J-beta primer mix and a sample-barcoded 5' primer, a second PCR ran about 7 to 11 cycles. MiXCR, applied by TCRdb to the 5' RACE reads, yields one record per CDR3 protein. Of about 1.6 million distinct CDR3 sequences in the sample, about 31% were seen once. This receptor was obtained from a woman under 40 in good health. The sample consisted of blood. The chain joins TRBV4-1 to TRBJ1-1, with 8 bases fitting TRBD1. DNA of the CDR3: TGCGCCAGCAGCCAAGCGACAGGGGTGAACACTGAAGCTTTCTTT. Encoded protein: CASSQATGVNTEAFF.